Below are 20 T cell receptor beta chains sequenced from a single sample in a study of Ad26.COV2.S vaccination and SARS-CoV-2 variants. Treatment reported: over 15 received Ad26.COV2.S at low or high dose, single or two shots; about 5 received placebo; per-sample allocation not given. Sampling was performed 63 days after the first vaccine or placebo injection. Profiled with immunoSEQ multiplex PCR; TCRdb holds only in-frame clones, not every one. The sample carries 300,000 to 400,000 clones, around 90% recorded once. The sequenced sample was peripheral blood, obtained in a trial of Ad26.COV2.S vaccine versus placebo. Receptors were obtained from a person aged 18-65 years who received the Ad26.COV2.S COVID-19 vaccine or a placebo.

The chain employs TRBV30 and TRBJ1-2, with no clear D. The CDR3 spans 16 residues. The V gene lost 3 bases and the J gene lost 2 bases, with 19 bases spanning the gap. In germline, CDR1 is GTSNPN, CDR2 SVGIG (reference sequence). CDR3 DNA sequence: TGTGCCTGGAGCGGATTAAGGGTACCAGGCAACTATGGCTACACCTTC. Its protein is CAWSGLRVPGNYGYTF.

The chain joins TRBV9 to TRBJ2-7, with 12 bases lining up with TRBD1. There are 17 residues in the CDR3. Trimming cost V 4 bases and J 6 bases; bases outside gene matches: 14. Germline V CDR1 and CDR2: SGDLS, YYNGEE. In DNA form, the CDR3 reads TGTGCCAGCAGCCTCTCCTTGGGGGGACAGGGGGCGAGCGAGCAGTACTTC. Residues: CASSLSLGGQGASEQYF. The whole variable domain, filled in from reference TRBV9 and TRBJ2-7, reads DSGVTQTPKHLITATGQRVTLRCSPRSGDLSVYWYQQSLDQGLQFLIQYYNGEERAKGNILERFSAQQFPDLHSELNLSSLELGDSALYFCASSLSLGGQGASEQYFGPGTRLTVT.

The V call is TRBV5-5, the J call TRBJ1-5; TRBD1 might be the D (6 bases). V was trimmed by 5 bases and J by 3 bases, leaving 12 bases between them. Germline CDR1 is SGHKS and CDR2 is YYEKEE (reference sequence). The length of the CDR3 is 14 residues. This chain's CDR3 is CASRVWGANQPQHF. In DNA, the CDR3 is TGTGCCAGCAGGGTGTGGGGGGCCAATCAGCCCCAGCATTTT.

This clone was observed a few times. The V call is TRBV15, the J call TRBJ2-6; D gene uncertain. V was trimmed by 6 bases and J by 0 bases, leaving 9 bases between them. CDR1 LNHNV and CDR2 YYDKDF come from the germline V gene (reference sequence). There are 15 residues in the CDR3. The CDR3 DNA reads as TGTGCCACCAGTTTCCAGAGCTCTGGGGCCAACGTCCTGACTTTC. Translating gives CATSFQSSGANVLTF.

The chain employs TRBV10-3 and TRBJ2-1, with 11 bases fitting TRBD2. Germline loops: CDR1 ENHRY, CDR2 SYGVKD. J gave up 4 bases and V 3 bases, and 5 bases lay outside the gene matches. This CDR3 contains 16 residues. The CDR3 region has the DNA TGTGCCATCAGTGACATAGCGGGGGGGCCTTACAATGAGCAGTTCTTC. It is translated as CAISDIAGGPYNEQFF.

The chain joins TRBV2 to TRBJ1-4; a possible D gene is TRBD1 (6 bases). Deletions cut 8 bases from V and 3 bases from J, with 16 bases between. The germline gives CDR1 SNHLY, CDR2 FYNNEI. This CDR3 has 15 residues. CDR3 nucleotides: TGTGCCAGCCGGGGGCGAGGGGCTCCTAATGAAAAACTGTTTTTT. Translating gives CASRGRGAPNEKLFF.

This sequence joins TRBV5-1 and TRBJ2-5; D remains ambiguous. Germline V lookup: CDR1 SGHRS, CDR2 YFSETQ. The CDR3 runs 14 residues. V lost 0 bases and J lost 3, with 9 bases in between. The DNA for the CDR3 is TGCGCCAGCAGCTTGGCTGAGGTCGAAGAGACCCAGTACTTC. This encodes CASSLAEVEETQYF. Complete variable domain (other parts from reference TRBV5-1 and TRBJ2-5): KAGVTQTPRYLIKTRGQQVTLSCSPISGHRSVSWYQQTPGQGLQFLFEYFSETQRNKGNFPGRFSGRQFSNSRSEMNVSTLELGDSALYLCASSLAEVEETQYFGPGTRLLVL.

Here the CDR3 reads CASSWGRLGTDTQYF. CDR3 sequence (DNA): TGTGCCAGCTCCTGGGGGCGTTTAGGGACAGATACGCAGTATTTT. The J gene is TRBJ2-3, the V gene TRBV19, with D perhaps matching TRBD1 (6 bases). Trimming shortened V by 9 bases and J by 3 bases, and 19 bases separated the two germline ends. The germline gives CDR1 LNHDA, CDR2 SQIVND (reference sequence). The CDR3 is 15 amino acids.

In DNA form, the CDR3 reads TGTGCCAGCAGCCAAGGGACACTGAACACTGAAGCTTTCTTT. Translation gives CASSQGTLNTEAFF. The chain carries TRBV7-9 and TRBJ1-1, with D possibly TRBD1 on 6 matching bases. Germline assignment: CDR1 SEHNR and CDR2 FQNEAQ (reference sequence). Trimming left V 5 bases short and J 0 bases short, with 10 bases between. The length of the CDR3 is 14 residues.

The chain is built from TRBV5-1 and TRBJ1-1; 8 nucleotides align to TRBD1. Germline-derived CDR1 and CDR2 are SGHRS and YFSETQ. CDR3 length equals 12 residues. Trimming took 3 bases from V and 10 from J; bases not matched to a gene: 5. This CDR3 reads CASSSDQGAAFF. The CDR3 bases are TGCGCCAGCAGCTCCGACCAGGGGGCAGCTTTCTTT.

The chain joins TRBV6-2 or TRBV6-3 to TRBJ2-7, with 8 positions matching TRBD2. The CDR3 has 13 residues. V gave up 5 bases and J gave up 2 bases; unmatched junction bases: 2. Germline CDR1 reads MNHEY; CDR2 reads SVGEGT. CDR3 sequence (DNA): TGTGCCAGCAGTCCGGGAGGGCCCTACGAGCAGTACTTC. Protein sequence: CASSPGGPYEQYF.

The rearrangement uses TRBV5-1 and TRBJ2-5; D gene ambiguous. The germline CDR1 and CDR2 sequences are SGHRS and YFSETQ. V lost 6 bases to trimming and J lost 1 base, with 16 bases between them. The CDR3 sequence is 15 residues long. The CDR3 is CASTRSGYGQETQYF. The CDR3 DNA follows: TGCGCCAGCACTCGTTCGGGCTACGGCCAAGAGACCCAGTACTTC.

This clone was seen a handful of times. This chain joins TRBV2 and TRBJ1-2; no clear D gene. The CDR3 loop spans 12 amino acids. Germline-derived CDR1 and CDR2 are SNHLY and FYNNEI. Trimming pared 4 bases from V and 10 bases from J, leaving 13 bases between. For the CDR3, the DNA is TGTGCCAGCAGTGGACGGGCTTGGGACTACACCTTC. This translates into CASSGRAWDYTF.

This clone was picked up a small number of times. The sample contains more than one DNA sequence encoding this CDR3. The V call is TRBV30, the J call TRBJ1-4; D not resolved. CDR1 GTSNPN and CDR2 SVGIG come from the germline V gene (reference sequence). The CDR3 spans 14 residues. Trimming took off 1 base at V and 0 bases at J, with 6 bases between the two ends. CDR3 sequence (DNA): TGTGCCTGGAGTGCTCTTGCAACTAATGAAAAACTGTTTTTT. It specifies CAWSALATNEKLFF.

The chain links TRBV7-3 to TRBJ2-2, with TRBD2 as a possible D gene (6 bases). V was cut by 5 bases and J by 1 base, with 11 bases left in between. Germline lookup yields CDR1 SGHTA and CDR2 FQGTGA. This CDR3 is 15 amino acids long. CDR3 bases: TGTGCCAGCAGCCAAGGGACTCTGAACACCGGGGAGCTGTTTTTT. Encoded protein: CASSQGTLNTGELFF.

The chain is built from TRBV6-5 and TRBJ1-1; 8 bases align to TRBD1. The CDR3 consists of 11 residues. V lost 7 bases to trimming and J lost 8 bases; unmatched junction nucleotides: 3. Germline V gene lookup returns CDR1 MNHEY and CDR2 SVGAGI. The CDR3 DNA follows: TGTGCCAGCAAGAGGGACAGGGAAGCTTTCTTT. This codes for CASKRDREAFF.

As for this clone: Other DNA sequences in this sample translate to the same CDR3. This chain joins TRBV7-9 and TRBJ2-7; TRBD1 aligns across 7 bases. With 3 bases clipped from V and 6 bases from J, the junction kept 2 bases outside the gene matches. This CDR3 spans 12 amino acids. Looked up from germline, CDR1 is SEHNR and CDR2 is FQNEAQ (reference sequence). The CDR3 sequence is CASSLTGIEQYF. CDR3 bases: TGTGCCAGCAGCTTGACAGGGATCGAGCAGTACTTC.

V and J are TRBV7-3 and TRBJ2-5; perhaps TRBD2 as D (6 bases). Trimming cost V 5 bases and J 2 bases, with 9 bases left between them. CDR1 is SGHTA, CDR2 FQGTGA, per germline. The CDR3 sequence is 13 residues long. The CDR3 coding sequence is TGTGCCAGCAGCCGTGGGGGGCAAGAGACCCAGTACTTC. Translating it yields CASSRGGQETQYF.

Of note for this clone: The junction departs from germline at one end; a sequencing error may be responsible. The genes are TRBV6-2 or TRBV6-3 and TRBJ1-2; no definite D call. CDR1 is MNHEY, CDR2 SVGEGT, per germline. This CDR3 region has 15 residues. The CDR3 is CASSNSKVPNYGYTF. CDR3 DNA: TGTGCCAGCAGTAACTCCAAGGTACCGAACTATGGCTACACCTTC.

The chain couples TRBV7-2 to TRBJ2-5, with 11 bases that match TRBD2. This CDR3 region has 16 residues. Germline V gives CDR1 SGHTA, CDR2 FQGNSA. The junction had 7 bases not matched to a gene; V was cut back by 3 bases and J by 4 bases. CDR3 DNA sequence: TGTGCCAGCAGCTTGATGCCGACTAGCGGGACAGAGACCCAGTACTTC. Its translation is CASSLMPTSGTETQYF.